The sample holds a few counts of the clone carrying this TCR beta chain. The antigen is unknown. The authors extracted RNA and reverse transcribed it into cDNA as the sequencing template. Some clones are missing from TCRdb's copy, which holds only in-frame ones; the method was immunoSEQ multiplex PCR. The profile shows roughly 150,000 clones, roughly 60% of them singletons. The data originate from a study of CD8+ T cells in alopecia areata. Study-level points and caveats: Mice showed TCR sharing more clearly than patients did, possibly owing to HLA.

The sequence was collected from a human donor in good health. The material sequenced was CD4+ T cells sorted from blood.

The CDR3 DNA reads as TGCGCCAGCGGCGGTCAAGCTGGACAGCCCCAGCATTTT. Translating gives CASGGQAGQPQHF. The V gene is TRBV10-2, the J gene TRBJ1-5; D call uncertain. The CDR3 has 13 amino acids. Trimming left V 8 bases short and J 7 bases short, with 15 bases between. Germline CDR1 WSHSY, CDR2 SAAADI.